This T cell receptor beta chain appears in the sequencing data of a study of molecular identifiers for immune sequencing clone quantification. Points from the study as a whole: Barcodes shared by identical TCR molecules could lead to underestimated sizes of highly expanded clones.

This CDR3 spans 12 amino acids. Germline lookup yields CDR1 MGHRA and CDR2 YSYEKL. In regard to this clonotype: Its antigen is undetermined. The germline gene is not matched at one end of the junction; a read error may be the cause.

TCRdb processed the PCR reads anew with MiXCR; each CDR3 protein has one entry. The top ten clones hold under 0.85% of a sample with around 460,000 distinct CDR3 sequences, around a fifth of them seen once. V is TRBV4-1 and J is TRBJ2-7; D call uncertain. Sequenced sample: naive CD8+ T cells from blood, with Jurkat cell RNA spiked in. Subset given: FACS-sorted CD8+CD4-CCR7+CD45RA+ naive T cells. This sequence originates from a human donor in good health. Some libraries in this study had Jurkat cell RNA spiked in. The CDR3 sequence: CASSQDRTEQCF. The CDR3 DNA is TGCGCCAGCAGCCAAGATAGAACAGAGCAGTGCTTC.